This T cell receptor (beta chain) stems from a study of OX40 agonist ivuxolimab in advanced cancers. Study-wide context: Three patients responded partially, comprising one with hepatocellular carcinoma and two with cutaneous melanoma.

Findings and caveats of the study: In CD8+ T cells, expanded clones were on average more numerous than in CD4+. Antigen specificity remained undetermined for the expanded peripheral T cells.

Comment on this clone: The antigen is not known.

The method was immunoSEQ multiplex PCR; TCRdb's version includes in-frame clones alone and lacks a portion of them. The sample has 66,000 or so clones, roughly four fifths seen once; the top ten hold roughly 4.2%. There are 8 residues in the CDR3. The V end was cut by 9 bases, the J end by 7 bases, with 4 bases between. Germline V lookup: CDR1 SNHLY, CDR2 FYNNEI. The sequencing here drew on CD4+ or CD8+ T cells sorted from blood, taken in a trial of the OX40 agonist ivuxolimab. V and J are TRBV2 and TRBJ2-7; no clear D gene. The sequence came from an adult with an advanced solid tumor such as melanoma, head and neck, liver or kidney cancer. CDR3 protein: CARPEQYF. The CDR3 DNA sequence: TGTGCCAGGCCAGAGCAGTACTTC.